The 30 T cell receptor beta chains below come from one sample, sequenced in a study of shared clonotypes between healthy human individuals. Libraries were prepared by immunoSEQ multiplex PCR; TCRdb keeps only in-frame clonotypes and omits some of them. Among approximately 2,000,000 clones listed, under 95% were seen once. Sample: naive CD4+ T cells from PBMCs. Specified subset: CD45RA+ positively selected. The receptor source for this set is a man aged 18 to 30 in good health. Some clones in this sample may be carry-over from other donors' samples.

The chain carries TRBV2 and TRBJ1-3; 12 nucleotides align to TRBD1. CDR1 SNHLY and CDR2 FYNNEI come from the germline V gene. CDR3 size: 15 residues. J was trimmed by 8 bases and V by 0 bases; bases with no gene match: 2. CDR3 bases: TGTGCCAGCAGTGAAGCGGGACAGGGGGCGGACACCATATATTTT. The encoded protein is CASSEAGQGADTIYF.

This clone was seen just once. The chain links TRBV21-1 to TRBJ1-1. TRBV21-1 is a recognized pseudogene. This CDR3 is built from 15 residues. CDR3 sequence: CASSKVPDQNTEAFF. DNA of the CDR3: TGTGCCAGCAGCAAAGTACCGGATCAGAACACTGAAGCTTTCTTT.

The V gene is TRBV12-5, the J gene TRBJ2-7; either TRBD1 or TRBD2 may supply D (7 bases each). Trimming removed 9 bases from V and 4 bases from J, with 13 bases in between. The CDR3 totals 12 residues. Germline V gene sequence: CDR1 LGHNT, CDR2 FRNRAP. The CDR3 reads CASRQGLYEQYF. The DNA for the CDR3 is TGTGCTAGCCGACAGGGACTATACGAGCAGTACTTC.

CDR3 nucleotides: TGTGCCAGTAATGGGGGGCCGTCGAACACCGGGGAGCTGTTTTTT. Its protein is CASNGGPSNTGELFF. V gene TRBV19 combines with J gene TRBJ2-2; D possibly matches TRBD1 or TRBD2 (6 bases each). The germline V gene encodes CDR1 LNHDA and CDR2 SQIVND (reference sequence). CDR3 length equals 15 residues. The V gene lost 7 bases and the J gene lost 0 bases, with 12 bases spanning the gap.

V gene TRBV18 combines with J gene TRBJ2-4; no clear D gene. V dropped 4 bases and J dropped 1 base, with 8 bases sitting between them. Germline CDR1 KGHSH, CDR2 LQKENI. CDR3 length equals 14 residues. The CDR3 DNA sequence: TGTGCCAGCTCACGACAAAACGCCAAAAACATTCAGTACTTC. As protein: CASSRQNAKNIQYF. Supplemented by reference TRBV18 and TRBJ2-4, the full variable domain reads NAGVMQNPRHLVRRRGQEARLRCSPMKGHSHVYWYRQLPEEGLKFMVYLQKENIIDESGMPKERFSAEFPKEGPSILRIQQVVRGDSAAYFCASSRQNAKNIQYFGAGTRLSVL.

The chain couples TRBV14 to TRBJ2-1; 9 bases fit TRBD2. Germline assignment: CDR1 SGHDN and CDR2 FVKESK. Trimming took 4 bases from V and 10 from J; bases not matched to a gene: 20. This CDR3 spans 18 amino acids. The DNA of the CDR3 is TGTGCCAGCAGCCGGGTGAAACCCGGGACTAGCCCCTCCGGGGAGCAGTTCTTC. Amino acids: CASSRVKPGTSPSGEQFF.

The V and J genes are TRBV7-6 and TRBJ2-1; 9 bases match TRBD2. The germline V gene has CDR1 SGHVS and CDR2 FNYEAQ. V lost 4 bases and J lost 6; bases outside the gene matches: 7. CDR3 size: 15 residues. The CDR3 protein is CASSSLAGYGNEQFF. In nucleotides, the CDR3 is TGTGCCAGCAGCTCCCTAGCGGGATATGGCAATGAGCAGTTCTTC.

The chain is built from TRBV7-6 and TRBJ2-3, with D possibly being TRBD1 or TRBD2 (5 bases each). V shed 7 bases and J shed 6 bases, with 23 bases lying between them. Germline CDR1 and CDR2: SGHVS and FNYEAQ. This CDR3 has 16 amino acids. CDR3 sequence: CASNSWGRSGEDTQYF. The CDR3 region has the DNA TGTGCCAGCAACTCTTGGGGACGGAGTGGCGAGGATACGCAGTATTTT.

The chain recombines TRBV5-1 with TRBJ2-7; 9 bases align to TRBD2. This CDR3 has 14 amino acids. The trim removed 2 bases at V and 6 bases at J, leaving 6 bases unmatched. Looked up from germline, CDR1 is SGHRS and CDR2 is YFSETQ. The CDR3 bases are TGCGCCAGCAGCTTCCCAGCGGGAGGCGCCGAGCAGTACTTC. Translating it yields CASSFPAGGAEQYF.

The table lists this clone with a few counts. The CDR3 sequence is CASSVGGTHNTEAFF. Here the CDR3 DNA reads TGTGCCAGCAGCGTAGGTGGGACACATAACACTGAAGCTTTCTTT. The chain carries TRBV9 and TRBJ1-1, with D possibly being TRBD1 (6 bases). This CDR3 is built from 15 residues. V lost 0 bases, J lost 2 bases, and 11 bases lay in between. The germline V gene encodes CDR1 SGDLS and CDR2 YYNGEE.

The CDR3 nucleotides are TGTGCCAGCAGCCAAATAGGGGGATTGGGCACAGATACGCAGTATTTT. Translated, it gives CASSQIGGLGTDTQYF. The V and J genes are TRBV11-3 and TRBJ2-3; a weak D match, TRBD1 (6 bases). Looked up from germline, CDR1 is SGHNT and CDR2 is YENEEA. Trimming shortened V by 5 bases and J by 1 base, and 16 bases separated the two germline ends. The CDR3 length is 16 residues.

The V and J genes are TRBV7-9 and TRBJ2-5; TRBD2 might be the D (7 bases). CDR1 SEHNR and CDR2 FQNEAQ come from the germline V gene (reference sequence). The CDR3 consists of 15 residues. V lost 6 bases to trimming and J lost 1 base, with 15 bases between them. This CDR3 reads CASSPRGGGQETQYF. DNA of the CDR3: TGTGCCAGCAGTCCGAGGGGAGGGGGCCAAGAGACCCAGTACTTC. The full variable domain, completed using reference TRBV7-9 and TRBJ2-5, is DTGVSQNPRHKITKRGQNVTFRCDPISEHNRLYWYRQTLGQGPEFLTYFQNEAQLEKSRLLSDRFSAERPKGSFSTLEIQRTEQGDSAMYLCASSPRGGGQETQYFGPGTRLLVL.

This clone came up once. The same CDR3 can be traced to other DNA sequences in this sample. Here the CDR3 DNA reads TGCAGCGTTGGAACTAGCACAGATACGCAGTATTTT. Residues: CSVGTSTDTQYF. The chain couples TRBV29-1 to TRBJ2-3; no firm D call. CDR3 length equals 12 residues. V lost 4 bases, J lost 0 bases, and 5 bases lay in between. Germline loops: CDR1 SQVTM, CDR2 ANQGSEA.

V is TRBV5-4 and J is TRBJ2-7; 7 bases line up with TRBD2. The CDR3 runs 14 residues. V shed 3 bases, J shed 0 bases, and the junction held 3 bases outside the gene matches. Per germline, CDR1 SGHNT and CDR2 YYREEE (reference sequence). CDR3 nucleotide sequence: TGTGCCAGCAGCTCCCGGGACTACTCCTACGAGCAGTACTTC. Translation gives CASSSRDYSYEQYF. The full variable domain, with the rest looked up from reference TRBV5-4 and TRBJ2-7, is ETGVTQSPTHLIKTRGQQVTLRCSSQSGHNTVSWYQQALGQGPQFIFQYYREEENGRGNFPPRFSGLQFPNYSSELNVNALELDDSALYLCASSSRDYSYEQYFGPGTRLTVT.

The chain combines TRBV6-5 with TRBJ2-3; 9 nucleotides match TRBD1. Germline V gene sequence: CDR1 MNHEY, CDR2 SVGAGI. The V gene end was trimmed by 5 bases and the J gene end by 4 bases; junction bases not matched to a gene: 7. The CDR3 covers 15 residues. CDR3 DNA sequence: TGTGCCAGCAGTAAACAGGGGGCGCGCCCAGATACGCAGTATTTT. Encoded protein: CASSKQGARPDTQYF.

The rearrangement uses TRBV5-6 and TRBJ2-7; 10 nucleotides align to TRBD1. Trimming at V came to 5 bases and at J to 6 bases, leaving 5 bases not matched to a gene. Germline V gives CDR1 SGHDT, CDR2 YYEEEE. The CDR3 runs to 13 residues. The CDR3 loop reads CASSWDRGGEQYF. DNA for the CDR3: TGTGCCAGCAGTTGGGACAGGGGAGGCGAGCAGTACTTC.

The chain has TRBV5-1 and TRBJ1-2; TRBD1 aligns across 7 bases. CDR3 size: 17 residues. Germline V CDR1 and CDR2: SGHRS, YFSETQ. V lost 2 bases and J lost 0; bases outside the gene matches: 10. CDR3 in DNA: TGCGCCAGCAGCTTACACCGAGGACAGGACACTAACTATGGCTACACCTTC. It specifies CASSLHRGQDTNYGYTF.

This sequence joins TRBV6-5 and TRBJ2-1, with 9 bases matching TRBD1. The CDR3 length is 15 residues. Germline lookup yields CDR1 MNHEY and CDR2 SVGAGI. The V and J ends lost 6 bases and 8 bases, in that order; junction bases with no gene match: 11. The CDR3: CASRSGTGLSYEQFF. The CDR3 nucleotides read TGTGCCAGCAGATCCGGGACAGGGTTATCATATGAGCAGTTCTTC.

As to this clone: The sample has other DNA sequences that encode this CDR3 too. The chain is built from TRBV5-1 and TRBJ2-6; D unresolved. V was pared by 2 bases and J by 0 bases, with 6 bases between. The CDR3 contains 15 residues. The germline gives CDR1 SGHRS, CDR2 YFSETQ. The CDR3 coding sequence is TGCGCCAGCAGCTTAGGACGCTCTGGGGCCAACGTCCTGACTTTC. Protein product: CASSLGRSGANVLTF.

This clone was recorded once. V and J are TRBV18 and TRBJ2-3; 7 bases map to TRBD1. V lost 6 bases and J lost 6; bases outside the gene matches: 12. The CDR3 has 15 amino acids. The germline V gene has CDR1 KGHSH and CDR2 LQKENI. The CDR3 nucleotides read TGTGCCAGCTCGCCAGCCCATGACAGGGCGGATACGCAGTATTTT. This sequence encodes CASSPAHDRADTQYF. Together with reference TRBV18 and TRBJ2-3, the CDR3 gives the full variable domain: NAGVMQNPRHLVRRRGQEARLRCSPMKGHSHVYWYRQLPEEGLKFMVYLQKENIIDESGMPKERFSAEFPKEGPSILRIQQVVRGDSAAYFCASSPAHDRADTQYFGPGTRLTVL.

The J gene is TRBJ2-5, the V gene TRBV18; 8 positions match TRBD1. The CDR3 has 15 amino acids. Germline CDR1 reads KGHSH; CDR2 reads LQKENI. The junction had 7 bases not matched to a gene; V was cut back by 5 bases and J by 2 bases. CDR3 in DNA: TGTGCCAGCTCAGGAGGACAGGGTTCACAAGAGACCCAGTACTTC. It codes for CASSGGQGSQETQYF.

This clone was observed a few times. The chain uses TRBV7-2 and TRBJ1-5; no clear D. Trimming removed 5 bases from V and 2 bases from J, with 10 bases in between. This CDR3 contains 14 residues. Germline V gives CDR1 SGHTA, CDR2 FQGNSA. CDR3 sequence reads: CASSQDGGNQPQHF. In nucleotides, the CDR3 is TGTGCCAGCAGCCAAGACGGGGGCAATCAGCCCCAGCATTTT.

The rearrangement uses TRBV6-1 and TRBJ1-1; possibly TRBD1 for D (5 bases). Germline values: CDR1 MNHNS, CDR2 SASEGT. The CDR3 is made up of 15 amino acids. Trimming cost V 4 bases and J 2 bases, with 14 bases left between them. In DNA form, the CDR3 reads TGTGCCAGCAGTGGAATAGGGGACTCCAACACTGAAGCTTTCTTT. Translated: CASSGIGDSNTEAFF.

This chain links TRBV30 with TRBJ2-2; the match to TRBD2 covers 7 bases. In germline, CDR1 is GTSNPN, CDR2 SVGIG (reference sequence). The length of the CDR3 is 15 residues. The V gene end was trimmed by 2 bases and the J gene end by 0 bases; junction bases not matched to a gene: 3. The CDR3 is CAWSLLAANTGELFF. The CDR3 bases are TGTGCCTGGAGTCTTCTAGCGGCGAACACCGGGGAGCTGTTTTTT.

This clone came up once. The DNA for the CDR3 is TGTGCCAGCAGTCCAGTACCAAACGTTGAAGCTTTCTTT. Translated, it gives CASSPVPNVEAFF. The chain combines TRBV28 with TRBJ1-1; unclear D gene. Germline CDR1 MDHEN, CDR2 SYDVKM. V was trimmed by 5 bases and J by 7 bases, leaving 14 bases between them. The CDR3 has 13 residues.

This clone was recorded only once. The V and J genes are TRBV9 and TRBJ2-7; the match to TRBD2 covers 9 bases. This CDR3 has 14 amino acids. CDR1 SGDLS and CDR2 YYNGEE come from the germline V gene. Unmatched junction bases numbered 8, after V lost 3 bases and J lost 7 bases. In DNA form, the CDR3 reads TGTGCCAGCAGCGGACTAGCGGCTCCTTGGGAGCAGTACTTC. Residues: CASSGLAAPWEQYF.

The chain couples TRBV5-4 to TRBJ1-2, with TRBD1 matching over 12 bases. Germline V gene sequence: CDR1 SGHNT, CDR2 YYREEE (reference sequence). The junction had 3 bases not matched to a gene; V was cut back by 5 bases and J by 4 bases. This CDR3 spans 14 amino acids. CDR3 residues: CASRGQGAVYGYTF. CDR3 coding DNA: TGTGCCAGCAGGGGACAGGGGGCGGTCTATGGCTACACCTTC.

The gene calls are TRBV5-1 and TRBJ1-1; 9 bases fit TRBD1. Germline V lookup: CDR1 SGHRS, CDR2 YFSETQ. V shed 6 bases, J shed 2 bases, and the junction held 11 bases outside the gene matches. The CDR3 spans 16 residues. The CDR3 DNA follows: TGCGCCAGCATTAGTAGCTTGGGACAGGGTAACACTGAAGCTTTCTTT. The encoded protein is CASISSLGQGNTEAFF.

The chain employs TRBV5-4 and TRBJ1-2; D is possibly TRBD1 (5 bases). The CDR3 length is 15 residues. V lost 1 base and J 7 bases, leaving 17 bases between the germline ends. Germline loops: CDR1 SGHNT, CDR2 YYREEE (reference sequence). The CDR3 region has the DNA TGTGCCAGCAGCTTGTTTCGGCAGGGACTGAGTGGCTACACCTTC. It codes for CASSLFRQGLSGYTF. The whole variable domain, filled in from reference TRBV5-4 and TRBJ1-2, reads ETGVTQSPTHLIKTRGQQVTLRCSSQSGHNTVSWYQQALGQGPQFIFQYYREEENGRGNFPPRFSGLQFPNYSSELNVNALELDDSALYLCASSLFRQGLSGYTFGSGTRLTVV.

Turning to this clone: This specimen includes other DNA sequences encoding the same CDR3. DNA for the CDR3: TGTGCCAGCAGAGGGCGGGGCTACGAGCAGTACTTC. It is translated as CASRGRGYEQYF. V usage is TRBV25-1 and J usage is TRBJ2-7; possibly TRBD2 for D (6 bases). The CDR3 totals 12 residues. V was clipped by 6 bases and J by 3 bases, with 9 bases between them. Germline V CDR1 and CDR2: MGHDK, SYGVNS.